This TCR beta chain was captured in a study of cytomegalovirus exposure and HLA in healthy donors. Study-level points and caveats: Researchers reported in a later analysis that common viral pathogens appeared linked to several top clusters. Available immune exposure information covered CMV serostatus only.

Primers for the PCR totalled 60 Vbeta and 13 Jbeta. Measured with immunoSEQ multiplex PCR; TCRdb has only the in-frame clones, and not every one. The table lists fewer than 150,000 clones, roughly 78% of them singletons. This CDR3 contains 14 residues. CDR1 is MGHRA and CDR2 is YSYEKL in the germline V gene. The V end was cut by 0 bases, the J end by 4 bases, with 8 bases between. On this clone: Antigen specificity is unknown.

The gene calls are TRBV4-1 and TRBJ2-3; D unclear. Source material: PBMCs. The source is a man aged 25 to 40 in good health and CMV-seronegative. In DNA form, the CDR3 reads TGCGCCAGCAGCCAAGATTTCGAGGCAGATACGCAGTATTTT. Translated, it gives CASSQDFEADTQYF.